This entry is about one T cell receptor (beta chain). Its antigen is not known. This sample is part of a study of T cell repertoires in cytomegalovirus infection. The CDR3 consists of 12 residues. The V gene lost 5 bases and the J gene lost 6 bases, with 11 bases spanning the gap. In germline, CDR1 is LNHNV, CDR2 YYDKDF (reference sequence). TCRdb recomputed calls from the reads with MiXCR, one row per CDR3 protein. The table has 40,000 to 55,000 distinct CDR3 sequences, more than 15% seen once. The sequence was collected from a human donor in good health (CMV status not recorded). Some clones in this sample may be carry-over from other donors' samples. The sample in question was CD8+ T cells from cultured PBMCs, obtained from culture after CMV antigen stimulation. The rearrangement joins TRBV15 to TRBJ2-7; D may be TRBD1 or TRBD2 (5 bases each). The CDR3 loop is CATSPGAGEQYF. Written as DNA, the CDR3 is TGTGCCACCAGCCCCGGGGCGGGCGAGCAGTACTTC.